This T cell receptor (beta chain) was sequenced for a study of vaccination and CD4 T cells after COVID-19. TCRdb fed the PCR reads into MiXCR, producing one record per CDR3 protein. The sample has some 40,000 distinct CDR3 sequences; about 35% are singletons. From germline, CDR1 is MDHEN and CDR2 SYDVKM. The CDR3 sequence is 13 residues long. The V end lost 2 bases, the J end lost 0 bases, and 3 bases lay between the germline ends. Time point of the sample: late sampling 161 to 241 days after vaccination in a few convalescent patients. This rearrangement joins TRBV28 to TRBJ2-3; unclear D gene. The TCR comes from a human donor who had recovered from COVID-19. This specimen consisted of CD4+ T cells from blood, obtained about 7 months after SARS-CoV-2 vaccination. CDR3 sequence: CASSLISTDTQYF. In DNA, the CDR3 is TGTGCCAGCAGTTTAATAAGCACAGATACGCAGTATTTT.